The 19 T cell receptor beta chains reported below all come from one sample, sequenced in a study of T cell responses to AZD1222 COVID-19 vaccine. Sequencing used immunoSEQ multiplex PCR; TCRdb keeps in-frame clones, though not all of them. The sample carries about 98,000 clones, 88% recorded once. This material consisted of peripheral blood, taken on day 0 of AZD1222 vaccination. The receptors here all came from an adult in good health.

The rearrangement links TRBV28 to TRBJ1-1; TRBD1 aligns across 7 bases. Looked up from germline, CDR1 is MDHEN and CDR2 is SYDVKM. Unmatched junction bases numbered 8, after V lost 7 bases and J lost 3 bases. The CDR3 is 14 residues long. CDR3 amino acids: CASTRATGYTEAFF. CDR3 DNA sequence: TGTGCCAGCACCCGCGCGACAGGGTACACTGAAGCTTTCTTT.

This chain connects TRBV9 to TRBJ2-7; 9 bases match TRBD2. CDR1 SGDLS and CDR2 YYNGEE come from the germline V gene. V shed 4 bases and J 2 bases; nucleotides not matched to a gene: 4. This CDR3 is 14 amino acids long. The CDR3 region has the DNA TGTGCCAGCAGCCCGCGACTAGCGGCCTACGAGCAGTACTTC. Encoded protein: CASSPRLAAYEQYF.

The chain links TRBV10-2 to TRBJ2-2; 10 bases map to TRBD2. CDR1 is WSHSY and CDR2 is SAAADI in the germline V gene. CDR3 length: 14 residues. V was clipped by 10 bases and J by 3 bases; unmatched bases: 5. CDR3 region: CAIKREGYTGELFF. CDR3 nucleotides: TGCGCCATAAAGCGGGAGGGTTACACCGGGGAGCTGTTTTTT.

V usage is TRBV9 and J usage is TRBJ1-1; D call uncertain. The CDR3 has 13 residues. Trimming took 0 bases from V and 2 from J, leaving 5 bases between them. The germline gives CDR1 SGDLS, CDR2 YYNGEE. Here the CDR3 DNA reads TGTGCCAGCAGCGTAGACAGTAACACTGAAGCTTTCTTT. Translated: CASSVDSNTEAFF. Based on the CDR3 plus reference TRBV9 and TRBJ1-1, the full variable domain is DSGVTQTPKHLITATGQRVTLRCSPRSGDLSVYWYQQSLDQGLQFLIQYYNGEERAKGNILERFSAQQFPDLHSELNLSSLELGDSALYFCASSVDSNTEAFFGQGTRLTVV.

V is TRBV28 and J is TRBJ1-1, with TRBD1 as a possible D gene (5 bases). The germline V and J ends were trimmed by 3 bases and 12 bases, with 14 bases remaining between them. From germline, CDR1 is MDHEN and CDR2 SYDVKM. This CDR3 is 12 amino acids long. The DNA of the CDR3 is TGTGCCAGCAGTTTTGAGGGGCGAGAATCTTTCTTT. Translating gives CASSFEGRESFF.

The CDR3 region has the DNA TGCAGCGTAGTCGGGACAGCTTACGAGCAGTACTTC. Translating it yields CSVVGTAYEQYF. This chain connects TRBV29-1 to TRBJ2-7, with 7 bases that match TRBD1. Germline V gene lookup returns CDR1 SQVTM and CDR2 ANQGSEA. The CDR3 runs 12 residues. Trimming at V came to 6 bases and at J to 4 bases, leaving 6 bases not matched to a gene.

This chain links TRBV19 with TRBJ2-7; TRBD2 matches at 9 bases. The V gene end was trimmed by 1 base and the J gene end by 2 bases; junction bases not matched to a gene: 3. The CDR3 spans 15 residues. Germline CDR1 is LNHDA and CDR2 is SQIVND (reference sequence). The chain's CDR3 is CASSIASSGAYEQYF. The CDR3 bases are TGTGCCAGTAGTATAGCTTCTAGCGGGGCCTACGAGCAGTACTTC. The full variable domain, in which reference TRBV19 and TRBJ2-7 provide the parts outside the CDR3, is DGGITQSPKYLFRKEGQNVTLSCEQNLNHDAMYWYRQDPGQGLRLIYYSQIVNDFQKGDIAEGYSVSREKKESFPLTVTSAQKNPTAFYLCASSIASSGAYEQYFGPGTRLTVT.

J is TRBJ2-2 and V is TRBV11-2; 7 positions agree with TRBD2. V shed 4 bases and J 7 bases; nucleotides not matched to a gene: 9. CDR3 length equals 15 residues. The germline V gene has CDR1 SGHAT and CDR2 FQNNGV. CDR3 residues: CASSSPRGGFGELFF. The CDR3 region has the DNA TGTGCCAGCAGCTCCCCACGGGGAGGGTTCGGGGAGCTGTTTTTT.

The chain recombines TRBV19 with TRBJ2-2, with TRBD1 matching over 7 bases. The CDR3 contains 17 residues. Per the germline V gene, CDR1 is LNHDA and CDR2 is SQIVND (reference sequence). Trimming took 5 bases from V and 0 from J; bases not matched to a gene: 9. CDR3 protein: CASSLDRFPPNTGELFF. CDR3 DNA sequence: TGTGCCAGTAGTTTGGACAGGTTCCCCCCGAACACCGGGGAGCTGTTTTTT. The full variable domain, completed using reference TRBV19 and TRBJ2-2, is DGGITQSPKYLFRKEGQNVTLSCEQNLNHDAMYWYRQDPGQGLRLIYYSQIVNDFQKGDIAEGYSVSREKKESFPLTVTSAQKNPTAFYLCASSLDRFPPNTGELFFGEGSRLTVL.

V is TRBV12-3 or TRBV12-4 and J is TRBJ2-3, with D tentatively TRBD2 (5 bases). The CDR3 spans 13 residues. Trimming shortened V by 5 bases and J by 5 bases, and 11 bases separated the two germline ends. The CDR3 is CASSLQRLDTQYF. In DNA, the CDR3 is TGTGCCAGCAGTCTGCAGCGGTTAGATACGCAGTATTTT.

The chain uses TRBV5-1 and TRBJ2-3; no firm D call. From germline, CDR1 is SGHRS and CDR2 YFSETQ. The V and J ends lost 1 base and 5 bases respectively, with 8 bases between them. The CDR3 runs to 13 residues. Here the CDR3 DNA reads TGCGCCAGCAGCTTGAGGTCCGGAGATACGCAGTATTTT. It specifies CASSLRSGDTQYF.

This chain links TRBV10-3 with TRBJ1-2; no definite D call. Per germline, CDR1 ENHRY and CDR2 SYGVKD. The V gene lost 10 bases and the J gene lost 2 bases, with 11 bases spanning the gap. The CDR3 is made up of 12 amino acids. In DNA form, the CDR3 reads TGTGCCACCACAGAGACCAACTATGGCTACACCTTC. Translation gives CATTETNYGYTF.

This clone turned up a few times. The chain combines TRBV6-2 or TRBV6-3 with TRBJ1-1; TRBD1 matches 8 bases. Trimming cost V 4 bases and J 2 bases; bases outside gene matches: 6. Germline V gene lookup returns CDR1 MNHEY and CDR2 SVGEGT. The CDR3 is 15 amino acids. The CDR3 region is CASSSGGTGNTEAFF. The CDR3 nucleotides read TGTGCCAGCAGTTCAGGGGGGACAGGCAACACTGAAGCTTTCTTT.

This clone came up a few times. This chain connects TRBV5-1 to TRBJ2-5; D may be TRBD2 (7 bases). CDR1 and CDR2 (germline): SGHRS, YFSETQ. The V end was cut by 0 bases, the J end by 2 bases, with 17 bases between. This CDR3 is 17 amino acids long. CDR3 protein: CASSLAGGREWQETQYF. DNA for the CDR3: TGCGCCAGCAGCTTGGCCGGGGGGCGGGAGTGGCAAGAGACCCAGTACTTC.

The chain recombines TRBV28 with TRBJ1-2; 8 bases map to TRBD1. CDR3 length equals 14 residues. Per germline, CDR1 MDHEN and CDR2 SYDVKM. J lost 7 bases, V lost 5 bases, and 9 bases had no gene match. The CDR3 protein is CASSLTQGASGYTF. CDR3 DNA: TGTGCCAGCAGTCTAACCCAGGGGGCTAGTGGCTACACCTTC.

This clone has only one observation. In DNA, the CDR3 is TGTGCCAGCAGCTCTAGCGGCCCGCCCCACACAGATACGCAGTATTTT. This gives the protein CASSSSGPPHTDTQYF. The V gene is TRBV28, the J gene TRBJ2-3; 7 nucleotides agree with TRBD2. Trimming cost V 6 bases and J 2 bases; bases outside gene matches: 11. The CDR3 extends over 16 amino acids. The germline V gene has CDR1 MDHEN and CDR2 SYDVKM.

The chain couples TRBV30 to TRBJ2-2; D is uncertain. The germline V and J ends were trimmed by 4 bases and 6 bases, with 9 bases remaining between them. There are 12 residues in the CDR3. CDR1 and CDR2 (germline): GTSNPN, SVGIG (reference sequence). The CDR3 nucleotides are TGTGCCTGGAACCCGGGCGCCGGGGAGCTGTTTTTT. Translated, it gives CAWNPGAGELFF.

This sequence joins TRBV3-1 (or the pseudogene TRBV3-2) and TRBJ1-5; D not certain. Trimming took off 4 bases at V and 3 bases at J, with 13 bases between the two ends. Germline values: CDR1 LGHDT, CDR2 YNNKEL (reference sequence). The CDR3 sequence is 15 residues long. This CDR3 is CASSPMGDLNQPQHF. In nucleotides, the CDR3 is TGTGCCAGCAGCCCCATGGGAGACCTCAATCAGCCCCAGCATTTT.

This chain joins TRBV5-4 and TRBJ2-3, with D perhaps assigned TRBD1 or TRBD2 (5 bases each). Germline CDR1 reads SGHNT; CDR2 reads YYREEE (reference sequence). V was pared by 3 bases and J by 1 base, with 18 bases between. The CDR3 extends over 17 amino acids. CDR3 in amino acids: CASSSRRPGAGTDTQYF. The DNA of the CDR3 is TGTGCCAGCAGCTCCCGGAGACCCGGGGCTGGCACAGATACGCAGTATTTT.